The clone carrying this T cell receptor beta chain was observed a single time. Its antigen remains unidentified. The CDR3 has 15 residues. The V segment lost 4 bases and the J segment 8 bases; nucleotides outside the gene matches: 5. Germline lookup yields CDR1 LGHNA and CDR2 YSLEER. A universal primer site came from template switching; cDNA carried unique molecular identifiers. TCRdb used MiXCR to reprocess the 5' RACE reads, holding one entry per CDR3 protein. The sample has some 460,000 distinct CDR3 sequences, 14% seen once. These data originate in a study of identical twins. Study-wide results and limits: Sequences that were beta out-of-frame showed weaker excess twin sharing. Researchers caution that invariant MAIT and iNKT cells could partly confound zero-insertion analyses.

Another study also made use of these data, one on yellow fever vaccine responses in identical twins. That source reports: Twins showed a vaccine T cell response that reportedly seemed partly convergent, partly personalized.

This sequence joins TRBV4-3 and TRBJ1-6; 10 bases fit TRBD1. Sequenced input: CD4+ T cells sorted from blood. The source of this sequence is a young woman in good health. The CDR3 sequence is CASSRTGTGDSPLHF. The CDR3 DNA reads as TGCGCCAGCAGCCGGACAGGGACAGGGGATTCACCCCTCCACTTT.